A selection of T cell receptor beta chains follows, all from one sample in a study of glioma-infiltrating T cells. Each CDR3 protein gets one entry after TCRdb re-called the multiplex PCR reads with MiXCR. The sample shows tens of thousands of distinct CDR3 sequences, about 23% of them seen only once. What was sequenced was glioma tissue, nonneoplastic brain tissue, or PBMCs (not recorded which). These receptor sequences come from a human donor with low-grade glioma or glioblastoma, undergoing nonglioma brain surgery, or in good health (not recorded which). The CDR3 runs from the conserved cysteine through the conserved F or W. D genes are given only for firm matches. The size field is filled for only some rows; it gives once, few, many or a size class.

TRBV12-3/TRBV12-4,TRBJ1-1,TRBD1,NA,TGTGCCAGCAGTTTGTACAGGGGGACTGAAGCTTTCTTT,CASSLYRGTEAFF
TRBV6-5,TRBJ2-6,NA,many,TGTGCCAGCAGTTACTCGGGACACCGATCTGGGGCCAACGTCCTGACTTTC,CASSYSGHRSGANVLTF
TRBV9,TRBJ1-1,NA,few,TGTGCCAGCAGCGTCCCATTGGGACGAAACACTGAAGCTTTCTTT,CASSVPLGRNTEAFF
TRBV2,TRBJ2-2,TRBD1,many,TGTGCCAGCAGGACAGGGGGCATCGGGGAGCTGTTTTTT,CASRTGGIGELFF
TRBV30,TRBJ1-3,NA,few,TGTGCCTGGAGTGTAGGGACCTCTGGAAACACCATATATTTT,CAWSVGTSGNTIYF
TRBV7-2,TRBJ1-2,NA,many,TGTGCCAGCAGCTTACCCCCGACAGGAAACTATGGCTACACCTTC,CASSLPPTGNYGYTF
TRBV20-1,TRBJ2-5,NA,many,TGCAGTGGGCTGCGGCAAGAGACCCAGTACTTC,CSGLRQETQYF
TRBV12-3/TRBV12-4,TRBJ1-3,NA,many,TGTGCCAGCAGTTTTGGGGGTCGAGGAAACACCATATATTTT,CASSFGGRGNTIYF
TRBV12-3/TRBV12-4,TRBJ2-7,NA,NA,TGTGCCAGCAGCCTCAGGGGAGGACTCTCCTACGAGCAGTACTTC,CASSLRGGLSYEQYF
TRBV7-2,TRBJ1-2,NA,many,TGTGCCAGCAGCTCTGGGGGCTTTAACTATGGCTACACCTTC,CASSSGGFNYGYTF
TRBV20-1,TRBJ1-2,TRBD1,many,TGCAGTGCTAGGAAGGGACAGCTATATGACTACACCTTC,CSARKGQLYDYTF
TRBV7-6,TRBJ1-3,TRBD1,few,TGTGCCAGCAGCTCGATACAGGGGGCTGGAAACACCATATATTTT,CASSSIQGAGNTIYF
TRBV18,TRBJ1-5,NA,many,TGTGCCAGCTCACAGGGATTGGATCAGCCCCAGCATTTT,CASSQGLDQPQHF
TRBV27,TRBJ2-5,NA,many,TGTGCCAGCAGGTCAGGTCGCAGGGCATCCCAAGAGACCCAGTACTTC,CASRSGRRASQETQYF
TRBV19,TRBJ2-1,NA,many,TGTGCCAGTACCCCCCAGGGCCCTCGCAATGAGCAGTTCTTC,CASTPQGPRNEQFF
TRBV6-2/TRBV6-3,TRBJ2-7,NA,many,TGTGCCAGCCGAGGGGTTGGCTCCTACGAGCAGTACTTC,CASRGVGSYEQYF
TRBV6-5,TRBJ2-5,NA,many,TGTGCCAGCAGTTACGGCCTGGGTCGGGGAGAGACCCAGTACTTC,CASSYGLGRGETQYF
TRBV19,TRBJ1-5,NA,many,TGTGCCAGTGATGGGACGGACTACCGGCCCCAGCATTTT,CASDGTDYRPQHF
TRBV6-1,TRBJ2-3,NA,many,TGTGCCAGCAAACTACAGGGTGCTAGCACAGATACGCAGTATTTT,CASKLQGASTDTQYF
TRBV15,TRBJ2-1,NA,many,TGTGCCACCAGCAGAAACTTGTTCCGACGCTCCTACAATGAGCAGTTCTTC,CATSRNLFRRSYNEQFF
TRBV29-1,TRBJ2-7,NA,NA,TGCAGCGTTGGTGGGGGATTTGACGAGCAGTACTTC,CSVGGGFDEQYF
TRBV14,TRBJ1-5,NA,many,TGTGCCAGCAGCCGTCAGTACGATCAGCCCCAGCATTTT,CASSRQYDQPQHF
TRBV29-1,TRBJ1-2,NA,many,TGCAGCGTCAGGCCGGCAACAAACTATGGCTACACCTTC,CSVRPATNYGYTF
TRBV27,TRBJ1-1,NA,many,TGTGCCAGCAGTTCTACCCCCCGGACGGGAATGAACACTGAAGCTTTCTTT,CASSSTPRTGMNTEAFF
TRBV12-3/TRBV12-4,TRBJ1-2,NA,NA,TGTGCCAGCAGCCACTTCCGTGGAAAGTTAGGCTACACCTTC,CASSHFRGKLGYTF
TRBV12-3/TRBV12-4,TRBJ2-2,NA,NA,TGTGCCAGCAGTTTACTTAGGTCAACGAACACCGGGGAGCTGTTTTTT,CASSLLRSTNTGELFF
TRBV7-8,TRBJ2-7,TRBD1,many,TGTGCCAGCAGCCCAGACACAGGGGGCGGCTACGAGCAGTACTTC,CASSPDTGGGYEQYF
TRBV3-1,TRBJ1-6,NA,many,TGTGCCAGCAGCCTCAGCGGGGGGCGAGGTAATTCACCCCTCCACTTT,CASSLSGGRGNSPLHF
TRBV12-3/TRBV12-4,TRBJ2-3,NA,many,TGTGCCAGCTCTTACTTGGGCACAGATACGCAGTATTTT,CASSYLGTDTQYF
TRBV7-9,TRBJ2-5,NA,many,TGTGCCAGCAGCCTTCGCTCAGTGGGGCGGCCAGAGACCCAGTACTTC,CASSLRSVGRPETQYF
TRBV11-2,TRBJ1-3,NA,NA,TGTGCCAGCAGCTTAGATCTCGCGACACGGAAACACCTATATTTT,CASSLDLATRKHLYF
TRBV6-1,TRBJ2-6,NA,many,TGTGCCAGCAGTTTTCCGGACAGCTCTGGGGCCAACGTCCTGACTTTC,CASSFPDSSGANVLTF
TRBV2,TRBJ1-1,NA,many,TGTGCCAGCCTGACAGAGGGGAACACTGAAGCTTTCTTT,CASLTEGNTEAFF
TRBV4-1,TRBJ2-3,NA,many,TGCGCCAGCAGCCTCCCGACGGGAGAGGGCACAGATACGCAGTATTTT,CASSLPTGEGTDTQYF
TRBV18,TRBJ1-5,NA,NA,TGTGCCAGCTCACCCCGGGTAGCCGGCAATCAGCCCCAGCATTTT,CASSPRVAGNQPQHF
TRBV20-1,TRBJ2-4,NA,many,TGCAGTGCTAGAGAGGGGCCCCAAAACATTCAGTACTTC,CSAREGPQNIQYF
TRBV12-5,TRBJ1-1,NA,few,TGTGCTAGTGGTTTAAAAGGGGGGCCCACTGAAGCTTTCTTT,CASGLKGGPTEAFF
TRBV12-3/TRBV12-4,TRBJ1-6,NA,NA,TGTGCCAGCAGCCCCGGCACGGGACGGAATTCACCCCTCCACTTT,CASSPGTGRNSPLHF
TRBV15,TRBJ2-2,NA,NA,TGTGCCAGCAGGGGGGGTACCGGGGAGCTGTTTTTT,CASRGGTGELFF
TRBV2,TRBJ1-2,NA,many,TGTGCCGGGCAAAAACAACAGGGATACTATGGCTACACCTTC,CAGQKQQGYYGYTF
TRBV15,TRBJ1-2,TRBD1,NA,TGTGCCACCAGCAGAGCCGACAGGGGTGATGGCTACACCTTC,CATSRADRGDGYTF
TRBV4-1,TRBJ2-5,NA,NA,TGCGCCAGCAGCCAAGAGGGGGCCCTCCCGGGGGCCCAGTACTTC,CASSQEGALPGAQYF
TRBV7-2,TRBJ2-5,NA,NA,TGTGCCAGCTTTGGAGAGACCCAGTGCTTC,CASFGETQCF
TRBV6-2/TRBV6-3,TRBJ2-1,NA,many,TGTGCCAGCAGTTACTACTCCGGACGGATAACTGACAATGAGCAGTTCTTC,CASSYYSGRITDNEQFF
TRBV4-2,TRBJ2-7,TRBD1,many,TGTGCCAGCAGCCAAGGAGGAGGACAGGGTTACGAGCAGTACTTC,CASSQGGGQGYEQYF
TRBV7-9,TRBJ2-5,NA,many,TGTGCCAGCAGCTTTCCAGTCGGAGGAGAGACCCAGTACTTC,CASSFPVGGETQYF
TRBV2,TRBJ1-5,NA,medium-sized,TGTGCCAGCAGTCGGCTGGTCAGCAATCAGCCCCAGCATTTT,CASSRLVSNQPQHF
TRBV2,TRBJ1-1,NA,many,TGTGCCAGCAGCGAGGACAGGAACACTGAAGCTTTCTTT,CASSEDRNTEAFF
TRBV7-2,TRBJ2-3,NA,many,TGTGCCAGCAGCCATTACACCACAGATACGCAGTATTTT,CASSHYTTDTQYF
TRBV18,TRBJ2-7,TRBD1,many,TGTGCCAGCTCACCAAAGGGGACAGGATCCTACGAGCAGTACTTC,CASSPKGTGSYEQYF
TRBV20-1,TRBJ2-7,NA,many,TGCAGTGCTGTTTCCGGGACGGGGAATTCCCTCGAGCAGTACTTC,CSAVSGTGNSLEQYF
TRBV20-1,TRBJ2-3,NA,many,TGCAGTGCTAGTAGCATCACAGATACGCAGTATTTT,CSASSITDTQYF
TRBV7-6,TRBJ1-1,NA,many,TGTGCCAGCAGCCCACTAGGTCCAGGCGGTCGGATGAACACTGAAGCTTTCTTT,CASSPLGPGGRMNTEAFF